This T cell receptor beta chain was recorded in a study of T cells in Graves' hyperthyroidism and ophthalmopathy. Study at large: Blood from the periphery was taken at initial diagnosis, before any treatment.

About this clonotype: Its cognate antigen is unknown.

It was RNA transcripts that yielded the amplified TCR beta CDR3 regions. First-round RT-PCR of the TCR CDR3 relied on the HTBI primer set. TCRdb used MiXCR to reprocess the multiplex PCR reads, holding one entry per CDR3 protein. The profile shows tens of thousands of distinct CDR3 sequences, about half of them singletons. Ophthalmopathy cases scored 3 or more on the Clinical Activity Score and 4 or more on NOSPECS grade, with duration below 3 months. It was 10 ml of fresh peripheral blood that supplied the PBMCs. General observations from the study: Most expanded thyroid clonotypes above 0.001 also appeared in blood.

The sample was blood. This sequence originates from a woman in her forties or fifties with Graves' ophthalmopathy.

This CDR3 is CATPAAGQGVDTQYF. The CDR3 DNA sequence: TGTGCCACCCCCGCAGCGGGACAGGGGGTAGATACGCAGTATTTT. V usage is TRBV24-1 and J usage is TRBJ2-3; 11 nucleotides agree with TRBD1. This CDR3 has 15 residues. Trimming removed 9 bases from V and 5 bases from J; junction bases left unmatched: 9. In germline, CDR1 is KGHDR, CDR2 SFDVKD.